The 16 T cell receptor beta chains listed next were all sequenced from one sample in a study of CXCR3-negative and CXCR3-positive naive CD8 T cells. 5' RACE with UMI labels generated the TRB cDNA libraries. TCRdb reprocessed the 5' RACE reads; each CDR3 protein has one entry and no DNA is given. Its clone listing holds 65,000 to 75,000 distinct CDR3 sequences. Sequenced: naive CXCR3- CD8+ T cells from blood. Sample subset: CD45RO-CCR7+CD27+CD95- naive CD8+ T cells lacking CXCR3 (TNR3-). The receptors shown here come from a human donor in good health. Some clones in this sample may be carry-over from other donors' samples.

This chain uses TRBV7-3 with TRBJ2-7; the TCRdb call, TRBD1, lacks DNA for checking. The CDR3 runs 13 residues. Germline assignment: CDR1 SGHTA and CDR2 FQGTGA. The CDR3 loop is CASSHWDSYEQYF.

The chain uses TRBV7-2 and TRBJ2-1. The CDR3 contains 13 residues. CDR1 is SGHTA and CDR2 is FQGNSA in the germline V gene. CDR3 region: CASSLDGFNEQFF.

This sequence joins TRBV7-2 and TRBJ2-7. The CDR3 runs 12 residues. Germline CDR1 and CDR2: SGHTA and FQGNSA. The CDR3 protein is CASSSPLHEQYF.

The CDR3: CSVEDPSGLYNEQFF. The V call is TRBV29-1, the J call TRBJ2-1; TCRdb's D call, TRBD2, is unchecked because there is no DNA. The CDR3 has 15 amino acids. Germline CDR1 SQVTM, CDR2 ANQGSEA.

The chain uses TRBV6-6 and TRBJ2-7; with no DNA, the TCRdb D assignment of TRBD1 cannot be verified. The CDR3 consists of 17 residues. Germline V gives CDR1 MNHNY, CDR2 SVGAGI (reference sequence). The CDR3 sequence: CASSYSDPGTGGYEQYF.

The rearrangement uses TRBV24-1 and TRBJ2-3; TCRdb picks TRBD2, but there is no DNA to check that call. CDR1 and CDR2 (germline): KGHDR, SFDVKD. The CDR3 sequence is 17 residues long. The CDR3 here is CATSEPPTSALTDTQYF.

This chain links TRBV5-1 with TRBJ2-7; without DNA, the TCRdb call of TRBD1 cannot be checked. The CDR3 covers 16 residues. Germline CDR1 reads SGHRS; CDR2 reads YFSETQ. The CDR3 here is CASSTPERGQTYEQYF.

V is TRBV7-8 and J is TRBJ2-7. The CDR3 is made up of 12 amino acids. CDR1 is SGHVS, CDR2 FQNEAQ, per germline. CDR3 in amino acids: CASSSEYYEQYF.

The chain links TRBV9 to TRBJ2-7; the TRBD2 assignment by TCRdb is unverifiable without DNA. The CDR3 is made up of 14 amino acids. Germline V gene sequence: CDR1 SGDLS, CDR2 YYNGEE. This chain's CDR3 is CASSVVGDSHEQYF.

The chain links TRBV29-1 to TRBJ2-7; TCRdb reports TRBD1, a call that lacks DNA to check it against. The CDR3 is 14 amino acids. Germline CDR1 reads SQVTM; CDR2 reads ANQGSEA. The CDR3 sequence: CSVENALGAGGQYF.

The V and J genes are TRBV4-1 and TRBJ1-1; TCRdb outputs TRBD1, but without DNA this stays unchecked. Germline-derived CDR1 and CDR2 are MGHRA and YSYEKL. The CDR3 sequence is 15 residues long. This chain's CDR3 is CASSQDRGLRTEAFF.

The rearrangement joins TRBV9 to TRBJ2-2. The germline CDR1 and CDR2 sequences are SGDLS and YYNGEE. This CDR3 is built from 12 residues. CDR3 amino acids: CASSVEPGELFF.

The rearrangement uses TRBV28 and TRBJ2-1; the TCRdb D gene call, TRBD2, has no DNA to confirm it. Germline CDR1 and CDR2: MDHEN and SYDVKM. The CDR3 has 16 residues. CDR3 sequence reads: CASHIFGLAGYNEQFF. The full variable domain, its missing parts supplied by reference TRBV28 and TRBJ2-1, is DVKVTQSSRYLVKRTGEKVFLECVQDMDHENMFWYRQDPGLGLRLIYFSYDVKMKEKGDIPEGYSVSREKKERFSLILESASTNQTSMYLCASHIFGLAGYNEQFFGPGTRLTVL.

The genes are TRBV29-1 and TRBJ1-5; the D call of TRBD1 rests on TCRdb alone, since no DNA is present to check it. CDR1 and CDR2 from the germline V gene are SQVTM and ANQGSEA. There are 18 residues in the CDR3. CDR3 residues: CSVEEGCRDRVLSQPQHF. Full variable domain (rest looked up from reference TRBV29-1 and TRBJ1-5): SAVISQKPSRDICQRGTSLTIQCQVDSQVTMMFWYRQQPGQSLTLIATANQGSEATYESGFVIDKFPISRPNLTFSTLTVSNMSPEDSSIYLCSVEEGCRDRVLSQPQHFGDGTRLSIL.

This sequence joins TRBV7-9 and TRBJ1-1; TCRdb's D gene call, TRBD1, goes unchecked for lack of DNA. This CDR3 is 14 amino acids long. The germline CDR1 and CDR2 sequences are SEHNR and FQNEAQ (reference sequence). The CDR3 protein is CASSPETGVPEAFF.

The chain couples TRBV29-1 to TRBJ1-4. The CDR3 has 13 amino acids. The germline V gene has CDR1 SQVTM and CDR2 ANQGSEA. Here the CDR3 reads CSVEDRFNEKLFF. The full variable domain, in which reference TRBV29-1 and TRBJ1-4 provide the parts outside the CDR3, is SAVISQKPSRDICQRGTSLTIQCQVDSQVTMMFWYRQQPGQSLTLIATANQGSEATYESGFVIDKFPISRPNLTFSTLTVSNMSPEDSSIYLCSVEDRFNEKLFFGSGTQLSVL.